This T cell receptor beta chain was recorded in a study of T cell repertoires in cytomegalovirus infection. Study in general: From public TCR beta signatures came an indication of both CMV infection and matching HLA type. Overall study results and limits: What dominated the ex vivo response were HLA-C-restricted CMV-specific TCR beta clonotypes.

The table lists this clonotype with a count of one. Antigen unknown. Using its own MiXCR run on the reads, TCRdb lists one record per CDR3 protein. This sample has about 470,000 distinct CDR3 sequences, with about 42% found just once. CDR3 length: 14 amino acids. Trimming took off 3 bases at V and 4 bases at J, with 10 bases between the two ends. Germline loops: CDR1 LGHNA, CDR2 YNFKEQ. The origin of this receptor is a human donor in good health (CMV status not recorded). Some clones in this sample may be carry-over from other donors' samples. The sequences come from cultured PBMCs, collected from culture after CMV antigen stimulation. The chain carries TRBV4-2 and TRBJ1-5, with D perhaps matching TRBD1 (5 bases). The CDR3 bases are TGTGCCAGCAGCCAGAGGTCAGGGAATCAGCCCCAGCATTTT. This sequence encodes CASSQRSGNQPQHF.